Below are 21 T cell receptor beta chains sequenced from a single sample in a study of blood T cell repertoires in COVID-19. Repertoires were generated with immunoSEQ multiplex PCR, while TCRdb's copy carries only in-frame clones and drops some. The table records approximately 330,000 clones, about nine tenths of them present only once. The sequenced sample consisted of PBMCs or T cells enriched from blood (not recorded which). These receptors were collected from a woman aged 25 to 39 who had recovered from COVID-19.

This rearrangement joins TRBV5-5 to TRBJ1-2; 7 bases match TRBD1. The CDR3 runs 15 residues. Germline CDR1 is SGHKS and CDR2 is YYEKEE (reference sequence). Trimming took 3 bases from V and 2 from J; bases not matched to a gene: 7. The CDR3 spells CASSYRSGQNYGYTF. The CDR3 nucleotides are TGTGCCAGCAGCTACAGATCGGGACAGAACTATGGCTACACCTTC.

The chain links TRBV9 to TRBJ2-7; D may be TRBD2 (6 bases). The V end was cut by 0 bases, the J end by 2 bases, with 6 bases between. The CDR3 extends over 13 amino acids. Germline-derived CDR1 and CDR2 are SGDLS and YYNGEE. DNA for the CDR3: TGTGCCAGCAGCGTAGGACTAGCCTACGAGCAGTACTTC. It encodes CASSVGLAYEQYF.

This sequence joins TRBV7-9 and TRBJ1-2, with D perhaps TRBD1 (5 bases). The CDR3 is made up of 16 amino acids. Trimming removed 0 bases at V and 3 bases at J, with 14 bases between. CDR1 SEHNR and CDR2 FQNEAQ come from the germline V gene (reference sequence). The CDR3 bases are TGTGCCAGCAGCTTAGCTGTTCCGACAGACGACTATGGCTACACCTTC. Residues: CASSLAVPTDDYGYTF.

In this sample, this clone turned up a few times. The chain employs TRBV6-4 and TRBJ2-1, with D possibly matching TRBD2 (6 bases). Germline-derived CDR1 and CDR2 are MRHNA and SNTAGT. This CDR3 spans 13 amino acids. V was trimmed by 4 bases and J by 16 bases, leaving 20 bases between them. CDR3 nucleotide sequence: TGTGCCAGCAGTGCCACAGAGACTAGTTTTCGTTTCTTC. Residues: CASSATETSFRFF.

This chain uses TRBV27 with TRBJ1-5; unclear D gene. Germline assignment: CDR1 MNHEY and CDR2 SMNVEV (reference sequence). This CDR3 contains 15 residues. The V gene lost 8 bases and the J gene lost 2 bases, with 16 bases spanning the gap. DNA for the CDR3: TGTGCCAGCGGGCCGCTGGAGGTGGGCAATCAGCCCCAGCATTTT. It translates to CASGPLEVGNQPQHF.

This chain joins TRBV12-3 or TRBV12-4 and TRBJ1-2; weak D call: TRBD1 (6 bases). The V end lost 8 bases, the J end lost 5 bases, and 9 bases lay between the germline ends. The CDR3 is 11 amino acids. DNA of the CDR3: TGTGCCAGCGGGGGCTGGTATGGCTACACCTTC. Protein sequence: CASGGWYGYTF.

This chain uses TRBV27 with TRBJ1-2; D remains ambiguous. Trimming took off 3 bases at V and 0 bases at J, with 17 bases between the two ends. CDR1 MNHEY and CDR2 SMNVEV come from the germline V gene (reference sequence). CDR3 length: 17 amino acids. In DNA form, the CDR3 reads TGTGCCAGCAGTTTGCGGGGTCTTGGTCCTGCTAACTATGGCTACACCTTC. This encodes CASSLRGLGPANYGYTF.

The chain couples TRBV5-1 to TRBJ2-2; 8 bases are shared with TRBD2. The CDR3 runs 17 residues. V lost 6 bases to trimming and J lost 5 bases; unmatched junction nucleotides: 15. Germline CDR1 reads SGHRS; CDR2 reads YFSETQ. This CDR3 is CASILHPGRVGTGELFF. The CDR3 DNA is TGCGCCAGCATCCTTCACCCCGGGAGGGTAGGGACCGGGGAGCTGTTTTTT. The full variable domain, rest sourced from reference TRBV5-1 and TRBJ2-2, is KAGVTQTPRYLIKTRGQQVTLSCSPISGHRSVSWYQQTPGQGLQFLFEYFSETQRNKGNFPGRFSGRQFSNSRSEMNVSTLELGDSALYLCASILHPGRVGTGELFFGEGSRLTVL.

V usage is TRBV7-6 and J usage is TRBJ2-7, with TRBD2 matching over 7 bases. Germline V CDR1 and CDR2: SGHVS, FNYEAQ. J gave up 1 base and V 3 bases, and 12 bases lay outside the gene matches. The CDR3 sequence is 17 residues long. Here the CDR3 DNA reads TGTGCCAGCAGCTTGCACCCACCTCCGGGGGGTTCCTACGAGCAGTACTTC. Encoded protein: CASSLHPPPGGSYEQYF.

V gene TRBV6-2 or TRBV6-3 combines with J gene TRBJ2-6; D is undetermined. This CDR3 region has 15 residues. Germline CDR1 MNHEY, CDR2 SVGEGT. Trimming took 6 bases from V and 0 from J, leaving 9 bases between them. The CDR3: CASSPVSSGANVLTF. The CDR3 nucleotides read TGTGCCAGCAGCCCTGTCAGCTCTGGGGCCAACGTCCTGACTTTC.

This chain uses TRBV24-1 with TRBJ2-7; perhaps TRBD2 as D (5 bases). This CDR3 has 12 residues. CDR1 and CDR2 (germline): KGHDR, SFDVKD. V was pared by 10 bases and J by 6 bases, with 15 bases between. CDR3 sequence (DNA): TGTGCCACGAGGGATCCTTACGGCGAGCAGTACTTC. It is translated as CATRDPYGEQYF.

The rearrangement uses TRBV18 and TRBJ1-4, with TRBD1 identical over 9 bases. Germline-derived CDR1 and CDR2 are KGHSH and LQKENI. With V trimmed by 4 bases and J by 1 base, 1 base remained unmatched. This CDR3 has 15 residues. The CDR3 loop reads CASSQTGGTNEKLFF. The CDR3 coding sequence is TGTGCCAGCTCACAGACAGGGGGAACTAATGAAAAACTGTTTTTT.

In DNA, the CDR3 is TGTGCCAGCAGCGTTCCTTCAATTAGGTCGGAGAGCAATCAGCCCCAGCATTTT. Its protein product is CASSVPSIRSESNQPQHF. This chain uses TRBV2 with TRBJ1-5; D is ambiguous. Between the trimmed V and J ends, which lost 6 bases and 1 base, there was a span of 22 bases. The CDR3 contains 18 residues. From germline, CDR1 is SNHLY and CDR2 FYNNEI.

As DNA, the CDR3 is TGTGCCAGCAGAGGGACAGGGGTTGCCAAAAACATTCAGTACTTC. Translated, it gives CASRGTGVAKNIQYF. The chain recombines TRBV28 with TRBJ2-4, with 10 bases lining up with TRBD1. The V and J ends lost 6 bases and 1 base, in that order; junction bases with no gene match: 3. There are 15 residues in the CDR3. CDR1 is MDHEN, CDR2 SYDVKM, per germline.

This clone appeared a few times. DNA of the CDR3: TGTGCCAGCAGCTTAGTTGGCGGGAGTGGTTACGAGCAGTACTTC. Amino acids: CASSLVGGSGYEQYF. The genes are TRBV7-6 and TRBJ2-7, with 7 bases identical to TRBD2. This CDR3 comprises 15 residues. The J segment lost 4 bases and the V segment lost 1 base, leaving 7 bases of the junction unmatched. The germline V gene has CDR1 SGHVS and CDR2 FNYEAQ.

V is TRBV7-2 and J is TRBJ2-2, with D perhaps matching TRBD2 (6 bases). The CDR3 sequence is 15 residues long. Germline V gene lookup returns CDR1 SGHTA and CDR2 FQGNSA. V gave up 1 base and J gave up 5 bases, with 11 bases separating them. Here the CDR3 DNA reads TGTGCCAGCAGCTTAGGTTGGACTATGACCGGGGAGCTGTTTTTT. It specifies CASSLGWTMTGELFF.

The chain links TRBV5-1 to TRBJ2-3, with 9 bases aligning to TRBD1. This CDR3 spans 15 amino acids. V lost 0 bases to trimming and J lost 4 bases; unmatched junction nucleotides: 3. Germline V gene data show CDR1 as SGHRS and CDR2 as YFSETQ. In DNA, the CDR3 is TGCGCCAGCAGCTTGGTAGGGACAGGGTCAGATACGCAGTATTTT. This codes for CASSLVGTGSDTQYF.

This sequence joins TRBV28 and TRBJ2-3; 10 nucleotides match TRBD1. The junction had 12 bases not matched to a gene; V was cut back by 2 bases and J by 4 bases. This CDR3 region has 18 residues. Germline values: CDR1 MDHEN, CDR2 SYDVKM. As DNA, the CDR3 is TGTGCCAGCAGTTTACCGAATGGACAGGGGGAGCAGGCAGATACGCAGTATTTT. Its protein product is CASSLPNGQGEQADTQYF.

The genes are TRBV15 and TRBJ2-1, with TRBD2 as a possible D gene (5 bases). V dropped 2 bases and J dropped 9 bases, with 17 bases sitting between them. Germline CDR1 reads LNHNV; CDR2 reads YYDKDF (reference sequence). The CDR3 runs 15 residues. The CDR3 region is CATSRSGVSDGEQFF. Written as DNA, the CDR3 is TGTGCCACCAGCAGATCCGGGGTCAGCGATGGTGAGCAGTTCTTC.

The chain uses TRBV12-3 or TRBV12-4 and TRBJ2-3; TRBD2 might be the D (5 bases). The CDR3 contains 13 residues. Trimming left V 7 bases short and J 3 bases short, with 11 bases between. DNA for the CDR3: TGTGCCAGCATCATTAGGAGGACAGATACGCAGTATTTT. Protein product: CASIIRRTDTQYF.

This rearrangement joins TRBV7-9 to TRBJ1-1; unclear D gene. The CDR3 has 15 amino acids. Germline V lookup: CDR1 SEHNR, CDR2 FQNEAQ (reference sequence). V gave up 5 bases and J gave up 1 base, with 14 bases separating them. CDR3 sequence: CASSPVRGANTEAFF. The DNA of the CDR3 is TGTGCCAGCAGCCCTGTTCGGGGAGCGAACACTGAAGCTTTCTTT.